The 8 T cell receptor beta chains presented below share a single source sample, sequenced in a study of T cell responses to AZD1222 COVID-19 vaccine. Sequencing was performed with immunoSEQ multiplex PCR; in TCRdb, only in-frame clones are kept and a portion is missing. The data show roughly 140,000 clones, over 80% seen once. The specimen was peripheral blood, collected 28 days after the second AZD1222 dose. The receptors originated from an adult who received the AZD1222 COVID-19 vaccine.

In regard to this clone: The junction departs from the called germline gene at one end, perhaps through a read error. The rearrangement links TRBV28 to TRBJ2-7, with D perhaps assigned TRBD1 or TRBD2 (6 bases each). The CDR3 length is 12 residues. Germline assignment: CDR1 MDHEN and CDR2 SYDVKM. CDR3 bases: TGTGTCAGCAGGGGCGGGGCCTACGAGCAGTACTTC. Residues: CVSRGGAYEQYF.

The CDR3 loop reads CASSQTSGATDTQYF. The CDR3 coding sequence is TGTGCCAGCTCACAGACTAGCGGGGCCACAGATACGCAGTATTTT. The chain carries TRBV18 and TRBJ2-3; 11 bases align to TRBD2. Germline V gene sequence: CDR1 KGHSH, CDR2 LQKENI. There are 15 residues in the CDR3. The V and J ends lost 4 bases and 2 bases, in that order; junction bases with no gene match: 2.

The chain is built from TRBV18 and TRBJ2-7, with D possibly TRBD2 on 6 matching bases. Germline assignment: CDR1 KGHSH and CDR2 LQKENI. Trimming stripped 4 bases from V and 3 bases from J, with 16 bases between. This CDR3 has 15 amino acids. CDR3 amino acids: CASSQTTGGVYEQYF. The DNA for the CDR3 is TGTGCCAGCTCACAAACCACAGGAGGGGTCTACGAGCAGTACTTC. The full variable domain, with the rest looked up from reference TRBV18 and TRBJ2-7, is NAGVMQNPRHLVRRRGQEARLRCSPMKGHSHVYWYRQLPEEGLKFMVYLQKENIIDESGMPKERFSAEFPKEGPSILRIQQVVRGDSAAYFCASSQTTGGVYEQYFGPGTRLTVT.

The chain is built from TRBV10-3 and TRBJ1-4; D gene uncertain. Looked up from germline, CDR1 is ENHRY and CDR2 is SYGVKD. The CDR3 is 15 residues long. V lost 3 bases and J 0 bases, leaving 8 bases between the germline ends. This CDR3 is CAISEFPATNEKLFF. The CDR3 DNA is TGTGCCATCAGTGAATTCCCTGCAACTAATGAAAAACTGTTTTTT.

The chain uses TRBV2 and TRBJ2-7; 13 bases map to TRBD2. This CDR3 has 17 amino acids. Trimming cost V 5 bases and J 3 bases; bases outside gene matches: 10. Germline V gene lookup returns CDR1 SNHLY and CDR2 FYNNEI. This CDR3 reads CASSRGLAGTGSYEQYF. CDR3 DNA: TGTGCCAGCAGTAGGGGACTAGCGGGAACGGGTAGCTACGAGCAGTACTTC. The variable domain in full, completed from reference TRBV2 and TRBJ2-7, reads EPEVTQTPSHQVTQMGQEVILRCVPISNHLYFYWYRQILGQKVEFLVSFYNNEISEKSEIFDDQFSVERPDGSNFTLKIRSTKLEDSAMYFCASSRGLAGTGSYEQYFGPGTRLTVT.

This sequence joins TRBV21-1 and TRBJ2-3; TRBD2 is the table's D call and was not checked against the DNA. TRBV21-1 is a known pseudogene. This CDR3 has 15 amino acids. The CDR3 sequence is CASRTSGLRTDTQYF. For the CDR3, the DNA is TGTGCCAGCAGGACCTCAGGACTGCGCACAGATACGCAGTATTTT.

The chain combines TRBV19 with TRBJ2-7; a weak D match, TRBD2 (5 bases). V lost 6 bases and J 0 bases, leaving 12 bases between the germline ends. This CDR3 contains 14 residues. CDR1 and CDR2 (germline): LNHDA, SQIVND (reference sequence). The DNA of the CDR3 is TGTGCCAGTAGCTCCCCGGGAAGCTCCTACGAGCAGTACTTC. Protein sequence: CASSSPGSSYEQYF.

This rearrangement joins TRBV5-6 to TRBJ1-5; D is unclear. CDR3 length equals 16 residues. The germline V and J ends were trimmed by 1 base and 3 bases, with 14 bases remaining between them. Germline lookup yields CDR1 SGHDT and CDR2 YYEEEE. DNA for the CDR3: TGTGCCAGCAGCTTGAAAGCGCAGGTGACCAATCAGCCCCAGCATTTT. Translating it yields CASSLKAQVTNQPQHF.